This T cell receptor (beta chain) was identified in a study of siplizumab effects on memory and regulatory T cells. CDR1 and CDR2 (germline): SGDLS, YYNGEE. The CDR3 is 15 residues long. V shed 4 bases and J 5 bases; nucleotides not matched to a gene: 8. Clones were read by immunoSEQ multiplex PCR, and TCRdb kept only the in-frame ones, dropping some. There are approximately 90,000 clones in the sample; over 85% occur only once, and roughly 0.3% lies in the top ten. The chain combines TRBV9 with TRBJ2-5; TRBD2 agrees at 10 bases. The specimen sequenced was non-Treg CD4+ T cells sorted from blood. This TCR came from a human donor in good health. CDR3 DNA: TGTGCCAGCAGCCCCAGTAGCGGGAGGTTTGAGACCCAGTACTTC. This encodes CASSPSSGRFETQYF. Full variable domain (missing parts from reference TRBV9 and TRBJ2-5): DSGVTQTPKHLITATGQRVTLRCSPRSGDLSVYWYQQSLDQGLQFLIQYYNGEERAKGNILERFSAQQFPDLHSELNLSSLELGDSALYFCASSPSSGRFETQYFGPGTRLLVL.